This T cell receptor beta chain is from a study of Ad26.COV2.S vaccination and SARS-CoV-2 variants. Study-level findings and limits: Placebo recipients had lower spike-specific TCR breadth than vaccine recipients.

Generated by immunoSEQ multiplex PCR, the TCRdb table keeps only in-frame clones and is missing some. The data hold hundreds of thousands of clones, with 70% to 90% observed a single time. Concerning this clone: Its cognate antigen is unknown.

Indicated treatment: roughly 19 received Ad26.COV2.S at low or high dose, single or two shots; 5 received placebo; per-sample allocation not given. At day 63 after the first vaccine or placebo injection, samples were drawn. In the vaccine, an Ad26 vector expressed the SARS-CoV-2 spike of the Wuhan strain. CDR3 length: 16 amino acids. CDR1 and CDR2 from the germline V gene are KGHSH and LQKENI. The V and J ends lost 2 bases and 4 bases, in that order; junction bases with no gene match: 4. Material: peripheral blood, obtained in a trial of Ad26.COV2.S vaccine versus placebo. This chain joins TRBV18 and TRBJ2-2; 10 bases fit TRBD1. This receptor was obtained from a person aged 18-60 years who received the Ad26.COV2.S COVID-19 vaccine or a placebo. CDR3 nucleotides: TGTGCCAGCTCACCATCCCGGGACAGGGGCACCGGGGAGCTGTTTTTT. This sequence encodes CASSPSRDRGTGELFF. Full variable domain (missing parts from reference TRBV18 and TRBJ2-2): NAGVMQNPRHLVRRRGQEARLRCSPMKGHSHVYWYRQLPEEGLKFMVYLQKENIIDESGMPKERFSAEFPKEGPSILRIQQVVRGDSAAYFCASSPSRDRGTGELFFGEGSRLTVL.